This T cell receptor beta chain was obtained from a study of T-cell reconstitution after alpha-beta-depleted transplantation in children. Points from the study as a whole: Several hundred rapidly expanded clones from non-depleted graft cells reportedly supplied alpha-beta T cells about two months post-transplant.

Comment on this clonotype: Its matching antigen is unknown.

Preparation of the TCRbeta library used unique molecular identifiers. MiXCR was run by TCRdb on the PCR reads, yielding one entry per CDR3 protein. This sample has approximately 500,000 distinct CDR3 sequences, with 20% to 30% found just once. Looked up from germline, CDR1 is MNHEY and CDR2 is SMNVEV (reference sequence). The V gene end was trimmed by 5 bases and the J gene end by 8 bases; junction bases not matched to a gene: 13. The CDR3 runs 16 residues. The sequence derives from a boy under two years old with Wiskott-Aldrich syndrome, due to receive a stem cell transplant. Sequenced here: PBMCs, sampled before TCRalphabeta/CD19-depleted stem cell transplant. This rearrangement joins TRBV27 to TRBJ2-1, with TRBD1 matching over 9 bases. The CDR3 DNA is TGTGCCAGCAGTCCCCTTTGGGACAGGGTGGAGGATGAGCAGTTCTTC. This encodes CASSPLWDRVEDEQFF.